This TCR beta chain was identified during a study of blood T cell repertoires in COVID-19. Unmatched junction bases numbered 4, after V lost 1 base and J lost 4 bases. Germline CDR1 is LGHNA and CDR2 is YNFKEQ. The CDR3 totals 15 residues. In the source study's methods: By means of reference gene primer amplification, nucleated cell counts were estimated. Method: immunoSEQ multiplex PCR; TCRdb's copy keeps in-frame clones and lacks some. The V and J calls and clone size were taken over from that table, and D and trimming were inferred from the DNA. The data hold about 380,000 clones, with roughly 84% observed a single time.

This receptor was taken from a woman in her twenties or thirties who had recovered from COVID-19. The V and J genes are TRBV4-2 and TRBJ1-2; 9 bases match TRBD1. The sequenced sample consisted of PBMCs or T cells enriched from blood (not recorded which). CDR3: CASSQGTGELYGYTF. The CDR3 coding sequence is TGTGCCAGCAGCCAAGGGACAGGGGAACTCTATGGCTACACCTTC.